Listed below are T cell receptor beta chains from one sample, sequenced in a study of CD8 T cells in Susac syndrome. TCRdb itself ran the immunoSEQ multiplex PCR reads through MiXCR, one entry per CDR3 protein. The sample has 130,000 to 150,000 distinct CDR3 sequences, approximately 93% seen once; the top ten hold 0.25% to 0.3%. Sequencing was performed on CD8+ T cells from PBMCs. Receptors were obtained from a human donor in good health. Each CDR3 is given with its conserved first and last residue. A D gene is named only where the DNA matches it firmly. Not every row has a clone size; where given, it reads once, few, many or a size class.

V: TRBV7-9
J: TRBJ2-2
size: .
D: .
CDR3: CASSFPTGGVTGELFF
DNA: TGTGCCAGCAGCTTCCCGACAGGCGGGGTCACCGGGGAGCTGTTTTTT

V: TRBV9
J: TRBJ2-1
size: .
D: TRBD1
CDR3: CASTGDRYNEQFF
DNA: TGTGCCAGCACCGGGGACAGATACAATGAGCAGTTCTTC

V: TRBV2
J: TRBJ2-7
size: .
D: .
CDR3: CASSEAHQGRYEQYF
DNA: TGTGCCAGCAGTGAAGCGCATCAGGGTCGGTATGAGCAGTACTTC

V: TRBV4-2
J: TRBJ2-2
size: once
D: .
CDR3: CASSQEGNTGELFF
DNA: TGTGCCAGCAGCCAAGAGGGTAACACCGGGGAGCTGTTTTTT

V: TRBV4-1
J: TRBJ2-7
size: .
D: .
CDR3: CASSQEADYEQYF
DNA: TGCGCCAGCAGCCAAGAGGCCGACTACGAGCAGTACTTC

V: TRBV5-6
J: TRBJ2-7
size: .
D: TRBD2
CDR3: CASSWWTSGSNEQYF
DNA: TGTGCCAGCAGCTGGTGGACTAGCGGGAGTAACGAGCAGTACTTC

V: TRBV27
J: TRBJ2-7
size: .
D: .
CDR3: CASSSLGRGGSYEQYF
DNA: TGTGCCAGCAGTTCCCTGGGCAGGGGGGGCTCCTACGAGCAGTACTTC

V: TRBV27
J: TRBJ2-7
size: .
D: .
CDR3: CASTLRAGSYEQYF
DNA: TGTGCCAGCACCTTAAGGGCAGGGTCCTACGAGCAGTACTTC

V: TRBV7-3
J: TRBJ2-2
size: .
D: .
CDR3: CASSPSWYTGELFF
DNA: TGTGCCAGCAGCCCGTCTTGGTACACCGGGGAGCTGTTTTTT

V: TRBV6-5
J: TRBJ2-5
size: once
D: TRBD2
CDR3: CASSYSTSGSLEETQYF
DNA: TGTGCCAGCAGTTACTCGACTAGCGGGAGCTTGGAAGAGACCCAGTACTTC

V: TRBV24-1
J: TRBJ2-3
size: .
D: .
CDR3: CATSDRGTDTQYF
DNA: TGTGCCACCAGTGACAGGGGCACAGATACGCAGTATTTT

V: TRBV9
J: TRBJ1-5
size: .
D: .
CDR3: CASSDGGFGTPQHF
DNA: TGTGCCAGCAGCGATGGCGGGTTCGGGACGCCCCAGCATTTT

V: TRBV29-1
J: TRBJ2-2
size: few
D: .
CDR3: CSVEEGNTGELFF
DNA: TGCAGCGTTGAGGAGGGAAACACCGGGGAGCTGTTTTTT

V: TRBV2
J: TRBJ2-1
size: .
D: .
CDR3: CATRTGYNEQFF
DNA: TGTGCCACCCGGACTGGTTACAATGAGCAGTTCTTC

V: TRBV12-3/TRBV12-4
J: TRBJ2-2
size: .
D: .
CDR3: CASHDLVNTGELFF
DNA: TGTGCCAGCCATGACTTGGTGAACACCGGGGAGCTGTTTTTT

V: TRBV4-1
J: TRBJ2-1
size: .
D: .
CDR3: CASTISGDISYNEQFF
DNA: TGCGCCAGCACCATCTCCGGGGACATCTCCTACAATGAGCAGTTCTTC

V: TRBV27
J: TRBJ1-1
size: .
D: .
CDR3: CASSLFGQLEAFF
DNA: TGTGCCAGCAGTTTATTCGGACAGCTTGAAGCTTTCTTT

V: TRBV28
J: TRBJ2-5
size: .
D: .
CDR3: CASSFIGVPWGETQYF
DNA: TGTGCCAGCAGTTTTATCGGGGTCCCATGGGGGGAGACCCAGTACTTC

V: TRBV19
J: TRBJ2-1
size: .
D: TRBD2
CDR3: CASRTSGEQFF
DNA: TGTGCCAGTAGAACTAGCGGGGAGCAGTTCTTC

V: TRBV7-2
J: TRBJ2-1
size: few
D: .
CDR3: CASSPYIGDEQFF
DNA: TGTGCCAGCAGCCCCTATATCGGCGATGAGCAGTTCTTC

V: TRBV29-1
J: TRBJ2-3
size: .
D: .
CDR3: CSVDRGDTQYF
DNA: TGCAGCGTTGACAGGGGAGATACGCAGTATTTT

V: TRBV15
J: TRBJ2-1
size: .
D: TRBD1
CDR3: CATTDRGRLSSYNEQFF
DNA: TGTGCCACCACGGACAGGGGGCGATTAAGCTCCTACAATGAGCAGTTCTTC

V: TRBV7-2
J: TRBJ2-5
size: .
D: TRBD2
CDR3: CASSSTSDLGETQYF
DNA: TGTGCCAGCAGCTCAACTAGCGATTTGGGGGAGACCCAGTACTTC

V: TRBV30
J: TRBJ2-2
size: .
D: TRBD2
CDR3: CACVREVTGELFF
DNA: TGTGCCTGTGTACGGGAGGTCACCGGGGAGCTGTTTTTT

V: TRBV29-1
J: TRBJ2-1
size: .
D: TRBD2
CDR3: CSVEELALAGGGEQFF
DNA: TGCAGCGTTGAAGAACTCGCACTAGCGGGAGGGGGTGAGCAGTTCTTC

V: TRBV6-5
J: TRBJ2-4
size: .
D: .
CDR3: CASSYSRAVDIQYF
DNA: TGTGCCAGCAGTTACTCCCGGGCGGTGGACATTCAGTACTTC

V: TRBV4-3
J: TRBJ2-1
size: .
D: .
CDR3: CASSQDRIPLNEQFF
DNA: TGCGCCAGCAGCCAAGATCGGATTCCCCTCAATGAGCAGTTCTTC

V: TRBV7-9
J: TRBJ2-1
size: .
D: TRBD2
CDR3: CASSQGLAGEFEQFF
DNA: TGTGCCAGCAGCCAGGGACTAGCGGGAGAGTTTGAGCAGTTCTTC